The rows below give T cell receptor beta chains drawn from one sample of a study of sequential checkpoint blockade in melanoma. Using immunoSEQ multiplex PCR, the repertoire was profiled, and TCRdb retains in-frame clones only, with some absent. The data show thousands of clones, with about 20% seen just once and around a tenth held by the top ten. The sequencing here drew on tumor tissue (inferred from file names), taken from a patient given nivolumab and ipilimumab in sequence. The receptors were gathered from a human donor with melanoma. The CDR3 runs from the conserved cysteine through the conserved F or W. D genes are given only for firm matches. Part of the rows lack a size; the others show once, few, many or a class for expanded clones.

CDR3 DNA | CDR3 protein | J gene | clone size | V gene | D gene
TGTGCCAGCAGCACCCAGAGTAACTATGGCTACACCTTC | CASSTQSNYGYTF | TRBJ1-2 | few | TRBV7-2 | -
TGTGCCAGCGGGAAGGGGACAGACACCTACAATGAGCAGTTCTTC | CASGKGTDTYNEQFF | TRBJ2-1 | few | TRBV12-5 | -
TGTGCCAGTAGTCCCGAGACTGAGGTCTATGGCTACACCTTC | CASSPETEVYGYTF | TRBJ1-2 | - | TRBV19 | -
TGTGCCACCAGCAGAGAGGCCGTGAACACTGAAGCTTTCTTT | CATSREAVNTEAFF | TRBJ1-1 | few | TRBV15 | -
TGTGCTAGCAGCCAATACAGCAACACCGGGGAGCTGTTTTTT | CASSQYSNTGELFF | TRBJ2-2 | - | TRBV11-3 | -
TGTGCCAGCAGCTTAGTTGTAGGTTGGTCCTACAATGAGCAGTTCTTC | CASSLVVGWSYNEQFF | TRBJ2-1 | many | TRBV11-3 | -
TGCGCCAGCAGCTTGGAAGGGACTACCGGGGAGCTGTTTTTT | CASSLEGTTGELFF | TRBJ2-2 | - | TRBV5-1 | -
- | CASSLGSFLAGWSYGYTF | TRBJ1-2 | few | TRBV11-3 | -
TGTGCCAGCAGCTCTAGGGACACCGGGGAGCTGTTTTTT | CASSSRDTGELFF | TRBJ2-2 | many | TRBV7-1 | -
TGTGCCGGCTGGATTCGGAAGGACTATGGCTACACCTTC | CAGWIRKDYGYTF | TRBJ1-2 | - | TRBV30 | -
TGTGCCAGCAGTGAATATTGGGCCAACCTCGGAGCTTTCTTT | CASSEYWANLGAFF | TRBJ1-1 | - | TRBV25-1 | -
TGTGCCAGTAGTGGGGGGGGCGGCAATCAGCCCCAGCATTTT | CASSGGGGNQPQHF | TRBJ1-5 | - | TRBV19 | -
TGTGCCAGTAGTATTTTTCTTGGGAGACTCAACTATGGCTACACCTTC | CASSIFLGRLNYGYTF | TRBJ1-2 | - | TRBV19 | -
TGTGCCAGCAGCTCAAGCCTTTTGAAGGTCGCACGTGAAAAGGAGCTGTTTTTT | CASSSSLLKVAREKELFF | TRBJ2-2 | many | TRBV11-3 | -
TGTGCCAGCAGTTACCTCCTGGAGACGACAGATACGCAGTATTTT | CASSYLLETTDTQYF | TRBJ2-3 | few | TRBV6-8 | -
TGTGCCAGCAGCTTACCCGGGCTTACTAGCACAGATACGCAGTATTTT | CASSLPGLTSTDTQYF | TRBJ2-3 | - | TRBV11-3 | -
TGTGCCAGCAGCTTTATGGCGTTTCGGCGGTACAATGAGCAGTTCTTC | CASSFMAFRRYNEQFF | TRBJ2-1 | few | TRBV11-3 | -
TGTGCCAGCAGTGGACCTAGCGGGAGAGGGGAGACCCAGTACTTC | CASSGPSGRGETQYF | TRBJ2-5 | - | TRBV28 | TRBD2
TGTGCCAGCAATGGAGGGCAGGGGGCGACTTGGGGCTACACCTTC | CASNGGQGATWGYTF | TRBJ1-2 | many | TRBV6-8 | TRBD1
TGTGCCAGCAGCAAGGGGTACACTGAAGCTTTCTTT | CASSKGYTEAFF | TRBJ1-1 | - | TRBV28 | -
TGTGCCAGCAGCGGATTAGCTAGCGGGAGACTGAACACCGGGGAGCTGTTTTTT | CASSGLASGRLNTGELFF | TRBJ2-2 | many | TRBV9 | TRBD2
TGTGCCAGCAGCGTAGAATGGGGGGGCACAGATACGCAGTATTTT | CASSVEWGGTDTQYF | TRBJ2-3 | - | TRBV9 | -